These 21 T cell receptor beta chains were all obtained from the same sample, sequenced in a study of shared clonotypes between healthy human individuals. Selected positively for CCR7 and CD45RO-negative, naive CD8 cells excluded terminally differentiated effector memory CD45RA+ cells. The method was immunoSEQ multiplex PCR; TCRdb's version includes in-frame clones alone and lacks a portion of them. The table records some 580,000 clones, roughly 98% of them present only once. The specimen was naive CD8+ T cells sorted from blood. The receptor set was obtained from a man younger than 45 in good health.

The chain employs TRBV5-1 and TRBJ2-1; D is uncertain. The CDR3 is 13 residues long. Germline CDR1 reads SGHRS; CDR2 reads YFSETQ. V was clipped by 4 bases and J by 8 bases, with 13 bases between them. This CDR3 is CASSASVLDEQFF. The CDR3 bases are TGCGCCAGCAGCGCCTCTGTATTGGATGAGCAGTTCTTC.

The rearrangement links TRBV5-1 to TRBJ2-2; D is unresolved. CDR3 length: 15 residues. Germline V CDR1 and CDR2: SGHRS, YFSETQ. The V and J ends lost 1 base and 5 bases respectively, with 12 bases between them. The CDR3 spells CASSLFSQATGELFF. The CDR3 bases are TGCGCCAGCAGCTTGTTTTCCCAGGCGACCGGGGAGCTGTTTTTT.

V is TRBV28 and J is TRBJ2-7; D is possibly TRBD1 (5 bases). Trimming removed 6 bases from V and 0 bases from J, with 9 bases in between. The V gene's germline CDR1 is MDHEN and CDR2 SYDVKM. The CDR3 is 13 residues long. In nucleotides, the CDR3 is TGTGCCAGCAGCGACAGCAGCTCCTACGAGCAGTACTTC. It is translated as CASSDSSSYEQYF.

The chain has TRBV29-1 and TRBJ2-3; D may be TRBD2 (5 bases). The germline V and J ends were trimmed by 4 bases and 5 bases, with 16 bases remaining between them. CDR3 length: 14 residues. CDR1 SQVTM and CDR2 ANQGSEA come from the germline V gene. The CDR3 region is CSVVFVSRGDTQYF. CDR3 sequence (DNA): TGCAGCGTTGTTTTTGTTTCTCGGGGAGATACGCAGTATTTT.

The gene calls are TRBV7-2 and TRBJ2-5; D might be TRBD2 (6 bases). Germline CDR1 and CDR2: SGHTA and FQGNSA. The V end was cut by 3 bases, the J end by 5 bases, with 13 bases between. CDR3 size: 14 residues. CDR3 amino acids: CASSFNGRGETQYF. CDR3 in DNA: TGTGCCAGCAGCTTTAACGGCCGGGGGGAGACCCAGTACTTC. Full variable domain (missing parts from reference TRBV7-2 and TRBJ2-5): GAGVSQSPSNKVTEKGKDVELRCDPISGHTALYWYRQSLGQGLEFLIYFQGNSAPDKSGLPSDRFSAERTGGSVSTLTIQRTQQEDSAVYLCASSFNGRGETQYFGPGTRLLVL.

The V gene is TRBV13, the J gene TRBJ2-5, with TRBD2 identical over 7 bases. The CDR3 totals 16 residues. Germline CDR1 reads PRHDT; CDR2 reads FYEKMQ (reference sequence). Trimming took 1 base from V and 5 from J; bases not matched to a gene: 10. CDR3 in amino acids: CASSLAGGRRMETQYF. The CDR3 DNA reads TGTGCCAGCAGCTTAGCTGGCGGGAGACGGATGGAGACCCAGTACTTC.

The gene calls are TRBV6-1 and TRBJ2-7; D possibly matches TRBD1 or TRBD2 (5 bases each). Germline V lookup: CDR1 MNHNS, CDR2 SASEGT. The CDR3 loop spans 15 amino acids. The V and J ends lost 4 bases and 2 bases respectively, with 15 bases between them. Here the CDR3 reads CASSAGPQKAYEQYF. The CDR3 region has the DNA TGTGCCAGCAGTGCGGGACCCCAAAAAGCCTACGAGCAGTACTTC.

With respect to this clone: Other DNA sequences in this sample translate to the same CDR3. The V gene is TRBV9, the J gene TRBJ2-3; tentative D call: TRBD1 (5 bases). Trimming left V 0 bases short and J 5 bases short, with 10 bases between. CDR1 SGDLS and CDR2 YYNGEE come from the germline V gene. The CDR3 loop spans 14 amino acids. The CDR3 spells CASSVEGAGDTQYF. CDR3 DNA: TGTGCCAGCAGCGTAGAAGGGGCCGGAGATACGCAGTATTTT.

V gene TRBV7-2 combines with J gene TRBJ1-2, with D perhaps TRBD1 (5 bases). CDR3 length equals 14 residues. Germline V gene sequence: CDR1 SGHTA, CDR2 FQGNSA. V dropped 5 bases and J dropped 0 bases, with 10 bases sitting between them. The CDR3 region is CASSTGFSNYGYTF. DNA of the CDR3: TGTGCCAGCAGCACAGGCTTTTCTAACTATGGCTACACCTTC.

The chain has TRBV5-1 and TRBJ2-1; D is ambiguous. Germline lookup yields CDR1 SGHRS and CDR2 YFSETQ. Between the trimmed V and J ends, which lost 4 bases and 8 bases, there was a span of 10 bases. CDR3 size: 12 residues. The CDR3 DNA reads TGCGCCAGCAGCAAAACCTTGGATGAGCAGTTCTTC. It translates to CASSKTLDEQFF.

The genes are TRBV7-9 and TRBJ1-1, with 11 nucleotides matching TRBD1. V lost 5 bases and J lost 4; bases outside the gene matches: 12. CDR1 and CDR2 from the germline V gene are SEHNR and FQNEAQ (reference sequence). This CDR3 contains 17 residues. CDR3 nucleotide sequence: TGTGCCAGCAGCATACCACCGGGACAGGGGGTAATCACTGAAGCTTTCTTT. This translates into CASSIPPGQGVITEAFF. The full variable domain, with the rest looked up from reference TRBV7-9 and TRBJ1-1, is DTGVSQNPRHKITKRGQNVTFRCDPISEHNRLYWYRQTLGQGPEFLTYFQNEAQLEKSRLLSDRFSAERPKGSFSTLEIQRTEQGDSAMYLCASSIPPGQGVITEAFFGQGTRLTVV.

The chain carries TRBV14 and TRBJ2-1; a weak D match, TRBD2 (6 bases). Germline-derived CDR1 and CDR2 are SGHDN and FVKESK. CDR3 length: 14 residues. Between the trimmed V and J ends, which lost 6 bases and 0 bases, there was a span of 9 bases. CDR3 amino acids: CASSGGISYNEQFF. DNA for the CDR3: TGTGCCAGCAGTGGGGGGATCTCCTACAATGAGCAGTTCTTC.

This chain uses TRBV4-1 with TRBJ2-7, with TRBD1 matching 10 bases. The CDR3 has 16 residues. Trimming took 0 bases from V and 2 from J; bases not matched to a gene: 4. Germline V lookup: CDR1 MGHRA, CDR2 YSYEKL. The CDR3 DNA reads TGCGCCAGCAGCCAAGACGCCGGGACAGGGGCCTACGAGCAGTACTTC. This gives the protein CASSQDAGTGAYEQYF.

V is TRBV9 and J is TRBJ2-7; D is undetermined. CDR1 SGDLS and CDR2 YYNGEE come from the germline V gene. V dropped 0 bases and J dropped 6 bases, with 16 bases sitting between them. The CDR3 runs to 15 residues. The CDR3, as DNA: TGTGCCAGCAGCGTAGATCCTCTCTCGCCCGCCGAGCAGTACTTC. It yields the protein CASSVDPLSPAEQYF. Full variable domain (rest looked up from reference TRBV9 and TRBJ2-7): DSGVTQTPKHLITATGQRVTLRCSPRSGDLSVYWYQQSLDQGLQFLIQYYNGEERAKGNILERFSAQQFPDLHSELNLSSLELGDSALYFCASSVDPLSPAEQYFGPGTRLTVT.

The V call is TRBV9, the J call TRBJ2-7; the D gene is possibly TRBD1 (6 bases). V lost 2 bases and J 5 bases, leaving 11 bases between the germline ends. Germline V lookup: CDR1 SGDLS, CDR2 YYNGEE. This CDR3 is 13 amino acids long. CDR3 in DNA: TGTGCCAGCAGCGTGGCAGGGGCCCACGAGCAGTACTTC. Its protein is CASSVAGAHEQYF.

The chain recombines TRBV7-8 with TRBJ2-7; D is perhaps TRBD1 or TRBD2 (5 bases each). This CDR3 comprises 16 residues. V lost 1 base, J lost 0 bases, and 13 bases lay in between. Germline V gene data show CDR1 as SGHVS and CDR2 as FQNEAQ. CDR3 in DNA: TGTGCCAGCAGCTTAGAGGGACGTATCAGCTCCTACGAGCAGTACTTC. Amino acid sequence: CASSLEGRISSYEQYF.

V gene TRBV2 combines with J gene TRBJ2-7, with 8 bases that match TRBD1. The V gene end was trimmed by 6 bases and the J gene end by 7 bases; junction bases not matched to a gene: 8. CDR3 length: 13 residues. Germline CDR1 is SNHLY and CDR2 is FYNNEI. As DNA, the CDR3 is TGTGCCAGCAGGGACAGGGATTGGGGAGAGCAGTACTTC. It yields the protein CASRDRDWGEQYF.

This clone was recorded only once. Here the CDR3 DNA reads TGTGCCAGCAGCTTTGGGACTAGCGGGAGTCGGGAGACCCAGTACTTC. Translating it yields CASSFGTSGSRETQYF. The chain uses TRBV13 and TRBJ2-5; 14 bases map to TRBD2. Germline CDR1 and CDR2: PRHDT and FYEKMQ (reference sequence). Germline trimming cut 3 bases from V and 5 bases from J; bases unmatched to any gene: 5. The CDR3 spans 16 residues. The full variable domain, in which reference TRBV13 and TRBJ2-5 provide the parts outside the CDR3, is AAGVIQSPRHLIKEKRETATLKCYPIPRHDTVYWYQQGPGQDPQFLISFYEKMQSDKGSIPDRFSAQQFSDYHSELNMSSLELGDSALYFCASSFGTSGSRETQYFGPGTRLLVL.

The chain uses TRBV27 and TRBJ1-1; D gene ambiguous. The CDR3 length is 13 residues. V was cut by 4 bases and J by 6 bases, with 12 bases left in between. CDR1 and CDR2 (germline): MNHEY, SMNVEV (reference sequence). The CDR3 bases are TGTGCCAGCAGTTATGGAGGGTACGCTGAAGCTTTCTTT. This gives the protein CASSYGGYAEAFF.

The J gene is TRBJ2-1, the V gene TRBV10-2; unclear D gene. Trimming took off 3 bases at V and 2 bases at J, with 8 bases between the two ends. Germline V lookup: CDR1 WSHSY, CDR2 SAAADI. The CDR3 sequence is 14 residues long. The CDR3 sequence is CASSERIPYNEQFF. CDR3 in DNA: TGCGCCAGCAGTGAACGGATTCCCTACAATGAGCAGTTCTTC.

This clone has only one observation. V gene TRBV4-3 combines with J gene TRBJ1-1; TRBD1 agrees at 7 bases. The germline V gene has CDR1 LGHNA and CDR2 YSLEER. The V gene end was trimmed by 0 bases and the J gene end by 6 bases; junction bases not matched to a gene: 4. This CDR3 comprises 14 residues. As DNA, the CDR3 is TGCGCCAGCAGCCAAGATGTAGGGGGCTCTGAAGCTTTCTTT. Its translation is CASSQDVGGSEAFF.